The TCR beta chain under discussion was sequenced for a study of cytotoxic CD8 clonotypes in ibrutinib-treated CLL (dated by TCRdb to about 2021). Study-wide context: The cohort included about 15 treatment-naive and fewer than 12 relapsed/refractory patients; about 18 were IGHV unmutated. Longitudinal samples were obtainable from about 30% of the roughly 90 participants in the trial. Patients were still on ibrutinib when every remission and progressive disease sample was collected. Responses were partial in around 24 patients and complete in 2; after median about 63 months follow-up, around 15 stayed in remission and roughly twelve progressed. Cryopreserved peripheral blood mononuclear cells were collected before treatment, at response, and at either disease progression or sustained remission. An average of around 250,000 productive templates and 80,000 to 100,000 productive rearrangements was obtained per sample. Response samples were taken after a median of roughly 12 months on treatment, ranging from about 6 to 40 months.

A MiSeq instrument was used for deep resolution sequencing, which targeted depths ranging from 1 in 1 million up to 1 in 200,000 T cells, with coverage averaging 10x for each clonotype. TCR beta libraries were generated with the immunoSEQ hsTCRB Kit. The original pipeline was this. The data were analyzed with ImmunoSEQ Analyzer and ImmunoSEQ Data Assistant, and V, D and J gene assignments followed IMGT definitions. Clonality, which ranges from 0 to 1, was calculated by subtracting the normalized Shannon entropy of productive rearrangement frequencies from one. Only overrepresented clonotypes making up at least 0.05% of each patient's repertoire were included in the public clonotype analysis. Roughly 12 age-matched healthy donor repertoires from immuneACCESS were used as controls for clonality. TCRdb re-hosts the immuneACCESS table, in-frame sequences only. Its copies lack some clones; in the studies checked, an unresolved V gene accounts for under half of them, and the cause for the rest is not known. From that table come the V and J calls and clone size; the DNA was used to work out D and trimming. Across this sample there are 150,000 to 200,000 clones, with approximately 77% seen only once. The ten largest account for roughly 2% of the sample.

Per the publication, the time point label means: about eleven months on ibrutinib. For TCR beta library preparation, roughly 2.2 micrograms of genomic DNA was extracted from cryopreserved PBMCs. Longitudinal blood samples from CLL patients on ibrutinib monotherapy were analyzed using high-throughput TCR beta sequencing. The patients took part in an open-label, single-center phase 2 trial of ibrutinib monotherapy. On this clone itself: Its target antigen remains unknown. One base away there is no much larger clone; base qualities are not given.

Overall results and qualifications from the work: Sampling times were not matched between patients in sustained remission and patients whose disease was progressing, and lymph node repertoires were not examined. Public clonotypes were rare and either shrank or stayed stable during treatment, and the rise in clonality at ibrutinib response reflected expansion of private clonotypes. Baseline clonality exceeded that of age-matched healthy donors and correlated strongly with circulating CD8+ T-cell counts. An increase in clonality was observed at ibrutinib response, with clonality remaining stable during sustained remission and falling back toward baseline at progression.

The CDR3 starts with the cysteine, ends with the phenylalanine, and has 15 residues. Only CDR3 DNA remains: 45 bases, in frame from the first base. As encoded in the germline V gene, CDR1 is MNHNS while CDR2 is SASEGT. V is cut by 1 base and J by 6 bases, and the space between the germline ends is 16 bases. The specimen comprised PBMCs, sampled after 12 months of ibrutinib treatment. This receptor was identified in a human donor with chronic lymphocytic leukemia. The chain couples TRBV6-1 to TRBJ2-7, with the identity of the D gene unclear. The DNA sequence is given as TGTGCCAGCAGTGAAGTTAGCAGACCAATCTCCGAGCAGTACTTC. Its amino acids are CASSEVSRPISEQYF.